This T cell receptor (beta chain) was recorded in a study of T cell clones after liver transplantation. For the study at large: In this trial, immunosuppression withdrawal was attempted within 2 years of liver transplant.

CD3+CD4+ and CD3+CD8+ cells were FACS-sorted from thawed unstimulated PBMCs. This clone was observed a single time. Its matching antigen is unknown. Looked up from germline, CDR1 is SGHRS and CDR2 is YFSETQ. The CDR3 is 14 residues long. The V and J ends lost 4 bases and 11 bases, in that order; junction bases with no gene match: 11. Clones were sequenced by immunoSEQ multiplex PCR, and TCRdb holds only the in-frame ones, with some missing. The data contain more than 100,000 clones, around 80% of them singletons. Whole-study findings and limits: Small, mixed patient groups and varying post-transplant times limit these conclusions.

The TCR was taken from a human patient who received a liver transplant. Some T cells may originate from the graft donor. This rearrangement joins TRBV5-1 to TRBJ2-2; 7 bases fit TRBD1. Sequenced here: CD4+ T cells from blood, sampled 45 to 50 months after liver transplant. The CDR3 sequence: CASSLRTGSNELFF. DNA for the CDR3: TGCGCCAGCAGCCTACGGACAGGATCGAATGAGCTGTTTTTT.